The 15 T cell receptor beta chains in this list originate from one sample, sequenced in a study of T cell responses to AZD1222 COVID-19 vaccine. Assay used: immunoSEQ multiplex PCR; TCRdb lists only in-frame clones, some missing. The table has approximately 220,000 clones, approximately 94% seen once. Sequencing used peripheral blood, obtained on day 0 of MenACWY control vaccination. These receptors originate from an adult in good health.

V and J are TRBV15 and TRBJ1-1; D gene unclear. The CDR3 has 15 amino acids. The germline CDR1 and CDR2 sequences are LNHNV and YYDKDF (reference sequence). Trimming left V 5 bases short and J 5 bases short, with 18 bases between. The CDR3 is CATSLRLGSGTEAFF. In DNA, the CDR3 is TGTGCCACCAGCTTGCGCCTTGGCTCGGGGACTGAAGCTTTCTTT.

This clone was counted between two and nine times. The rearrangement uses TRBV5-5 and TRBJ1-5; 7 bases match TRBD1. Unmatched junction bases numbered 5, after V lost 0 bases and J lost 2 bases. CDR1 and CDR2 (germline): SGHKS, YYEKEE (reference sequence). The CDR3 loop spans 16 amino acids. CDR3 bases: TGTGCCAGCAGCTTGGATCAGGGGGTAGGCAATCAGCCCCAGCATTTT. It yields the protein CASSLDQGVGNQPQHF.

The chain couples TRBV28 to TRBJ1-1; no firm D call. Trimming pared 5 bases from V and 1 base from J, leaving 5 bases between. From germline, CDR1 is MDHEN and CDR2 SYDVKM. This CDR3 has 12 amino acids. The CDR3 region has the DNA TGTGCCAGCAGTGCCAGGAACACTGAAGCTTTCTTT. It is translated as CASSARNTEAFF.

The chain links TRBV28 to TRBJ2-1, with D possibly being TRBD1 or TRBD2 (6 bases each). Germline V gene lookup returns CDR1 MDHEN and CDR2 SYDVKM. There are 14 residues in the CDR3. Trimming shortened V by 7 bases and J by 9 bases, and 19 bases separated the two germline ends. The CDR3 DNA follows: TGTGCCAGCACCCCTGCACCGGGGGCCCGTGAGCAGTTCTTC. Protein: CASTPAPGAREQFF.

This clone has only one observation. The chain is built from TRBV15 and TRBJ2-5; the match to TRBD1 covers 10 bases. The V gene end was trimmed by 5 bases and the J gene end by 5 bases; junction bases not matched to a gene: 8. The CDR3 extends over 15 amino acids. Germline V CDR1 and CDR2: LNHNV, YYDKDF (reference sequence). CDR3: CATSLRQGAWETQYF. CDR3 coding DNA: TGTGCCACCAGCTTGCGACAGGGGGCCTGGGAGACCCAGTACTTC.

The chain combines TRBV7-2 with TRBJ1-1, with 9 bases fitting TRBD1. This CDR3 comprises 15 residues. After removal of 1 base from V and 4 bases from J, the junction contained 4 bases not matched to a gene. The V gene's germline CDR1 is SGHTA and CDR2 FQGNSA. The CDR3, as DNA: TGTGCCAGCAGCTTAGATGACAGGGGGGGCACTGAAGCTTTCTTT. Its translation is CASSLDDRGGTEAFF. Based on the CDR3 plus reference TRBV7-2 and TRBJ1-1, the full variable domain is GAGVSQSPSNKVTEKGKDVELRCDPISGHTALYWYRQSLGQGLEFLIYFQGNSAPDKSGLPSDRFSAERTGGSVSTLTIQRTQQEDSAVYLCASSLDDRGGTEAFFGQGTRLTVV.

The rearrangement links TRBV6-5 to TRBJ1-1, with D unresolved. The length of the CDR3 is 14 residues. CDR1 and CDR2 (germline): MNHEY, SVGAGI. The V end was cut by 0 bases, the J end by 0 bases, with 5 bases between. DNA for the CDR3: TGTGCCAGCAGTTACTCGCTTTTGAACACTGAAGCTTTCTTT. Its translation is CASSYSLLNTEAFF.

This chain uses TRBV19 with TRBJ1-2; D remains unclear. This CDR3 region has 15 residues. V gave up 5 bases and J gave up 10 bases, with 23 bases separating them. From germline, CDR1 is LNHDA and CDR2 SQIVND (reference sequence). CDR3 bases: TGTGCCAGTAGTGAAAGAGGTGGCCGCGTGTTCGACTACACCTTC. Protein: CASSERGGRVFDYTF.

This clone was detected once. V usage is TRBV15 and J usage is TRBJ2-4, with D tentatively TRBD1 (6 bases). The CDR3 has 16 residues. Germline V gives CDR1 LNHNV, CDR2 YYDKDF (reference sequence). Deletions cut 5 bases from V and 0 bases from J, with 14 bases between. In nucleotides, the CDR3 is TGTGCCACCAGCGGCCGGACAGCCCTAGCCAAAAACATTCAGTACTTC. It yields the protein CATSGRTALAKNIQYF.

This chain uses TRBV5-4 with TRBJ2-3; D is possibly TRBD1 or TRBD2 (5 bases each). CDR3 length: 17 residues. The V gene lost 4 bases and the J gene lost 1 base, with 19 bases spanning the gap. Germline-derived CDR1 and CDR2 are SGHNT and YYREEE (reference sequence). CDR3 in DNA: TGTGCCAGCAGCCCGGCTGCCCAGGGAGCTGGCACAGATACGCAGTATTTT. Amino acids: CASSPAAQGAGTDTQYF.

In DNA, the CDR3 is TGTGCCAGCAGTACCGGACAGAACTTTTTTGGGGCTTTCTTT. Residues: CASSTGQNFFGAFF. The rearrangement links TRBV2 to TRBJ1-1; D possibly corresponds to TRBD1 (6 bases). Looked up from germline, CDR1 is SNHLY and CDR2 is FYNNEI. This CDR3 is 14 amino acids long. Trimming removed 5 bases at V and 11 bases at J, with 21 bases between.

The rearrangement uses TRBV6-6 and TRBJ2-7, with TRBD1 matching 9 bases. V lost 5 bases and J lost 5; bases outside the gene matches: 4. CDR1 and CDR2 from the germline V gene are MNHNY and SVGAGI (reference sequence). The CDR3 contains 13 residues. The CDR3 reads CASSDRGRDEQYF. CDR3 nucleotides: TGTGCCAGCAGTGACAGGGGGAGAGACGAGCAGTACTTC.

The rearrangement uses TRBV3-1 (or the pseudogene TRBV3-2) and TRBJ1-4; D possibly corresponds to TRBD1 (6 bases). Trimming removed 0 bases from V and 3 bases from J, with 11 bases in between. In germline, CDR1 is LGHDT, CDR2 YNNKEL (reference sequence). There are 16 residues in the CDR3. The CDR3 reads CASSQDSGAANEKLFF. The CDR3 bases are TGTGCCAGCAGCCAAGATTCGGGGGCGGCTAATGAAAAACTGTTTTTT.

The J gene is TRBJ1-2, the V gene TRBV30; TRBD1 matches at 8 bases. After removal of 2 bases from V and 6 bases from J, the junction contained 11 bases not matched to a gene. The CDR3 is made up of 15 amino acids. From germline, CDR1 is GTSNPN and CDR2 SVGIG (reference sequence). CDR3 region: CAWSTTVPGGNGYTF. CDR3 nucleotide sequence: TGTGCCTGGAGTACTACTGTCCCAGGGGGCAATGGCTACACCTTC.

V gene TRBV6-6 combines with J gene TRBJ1-6; D is perhaps TRBD1 (5 bases). V lost 6 bases to trimming and J lost 0 bases, with 15 bases between them. Germline V lookup: CDR1 MNHNY, CDR2 SVGAGI (reference sequence). This CDR3 spans 17 amino acids. CDR3 region: CASSRKRGSSYNSPLHF. As DNA, the CDR3 is TGTGCCAGCAGCCGAAAACGGGGGAGCTCCTATAATTCACCCCTCCACTTT.